This entry lists 10 T cell receptor beta chains sequenced from one sample in a study of blood T cells in healthy people across ages. With a J-beta primer mix and a sample-barcoded 5' primer, a second PCR ran roughly 6 to 11 cycles. TCRdb redid the calling of the 5' RACE reads with MiXCR, one entry per CDR3 protein. The table records 780,000 or so distinct CDR3 sequences, 56% of them present only once. Sequencing was performed on blood. These receptor sequences come from a man aged 40-49 years in good health.

V gene TRBV3-1 combines with J gene TRBJ2-6; tentative D call: TRBD2 (5 bases). CDR1 is LGHDT, CDR2 YNNKEL, per germline (reference sequence). Trimming cost V 4 bases and J 0 bases, with 13 bases left between them. This CDR3 contains 17 residues. The CDR3 protein is CASSPRHGGSGANVLTF. CDR3 nucleotide sequence: TGTGCCAGCAGCCCTCGTCACGGAGGCTCTGGGGCCAACGTCCTGACTTTC. Filled out from reference TRBV3-1 and TRBJ2-6, the complete variable domain reads DTAVSQTPKYLVTQMGNDKSIKCEQNLGHDTMYWYKQDSKKFLKIMFSYNNKELIINETVPNRFSPKSPDKAHLNLHINSLELGDSAVYFCASSPRHGGSGANVLTFGAGSRLTVL.

The sample holds a few counts of this clonotype. The chain employs TRBV20-1 and TRBJ2-7; TRBD2 is a possible D gene (5 bases). Germline V gene sequence: CDR1 DFQATT, CDR2 SNEGSKA (reference sequence). V lost 1 base and J 2 bases, leaving 18 bases between the germline ends. This CDR3 has 16 amino acids. CDR3 coding DNA: TGCAGTGCTAGAGGCTACGCGGCGAGCGGCACCTACGAGCAGTACTTC. It encodes CSARGYAASGTYEQYF.

This clonotype was seen just once. J is TRBJ1-4 and V is TRBV4-1; a possible D gene is TRBD1 (5 bases). CDR1 MGHRA and CDR2 YSYEKL come from the germline V gene. V lost 6 bases and J lost 5, with 16 bases in between. This CDR3 has 15 residues. CDR3 nucleotide sequence: TGCGCCAGCAGACTGCTACGACAGCGCAATGAAAAACTGTTTTTT. It is translated as CASRLLRQRNEKLFF.

This clonotype was counted between two and nine times. V gene TRBV12-3 or TRBV12-4 combines with J gene TRBJ1-2, with D hard to call. The length of the CDR3 is 13 residues. V shed 2 bases and J shed 8 bases, with 12 bases lying between them. CDR3 protein: CASSLREAVGYTF. As DNA, the CDR3 is TGTGCCAGCAGTTTAAGAGAAGCCGTCGGCTACACCTTC.

The chain is built from TRBV9 and TRBJ2-1, with 12 bases aligning to TRBD2. There are 19 residues in the CDR3. Losses at the gene ends were 4 bases for V and 7 bases for J; bases not matched to a gene: 18. Looked up from germline, CDR1 is SGDLS and CDR2 is YYNGEE. The CDR3, as DNA: TGTGCCAGCAGCTCCCGAACGACTCCGACTAGCGGGAGCCCGAATGAGCAGTTCTTC. Amino acids: CASSSRTTPTSGSPNEQFF.

This clonotype was recorded a few times. This CDR3 reads CASSFTLYNTEAFF. CDR3 bases: TGTGCCAGCAGCTTTACCTTATATAACACTGAAGCTTTCTTT. The V call is TRBV7-8, the J call TRBJ1-1; D gene ambiguous. This CDR3 spans 14 amino acids. The germline CDR1 and CDR2 sequences are SGHVS and FQNEAQ. Trimming left V 3 bases short and J 2 bases short, with 10 bases between.

This clonotype was recorded a few times. The V call is TRBV6-5, the J call TRBJ1-6; D not certain. V lost 6 bases, J lost 4 bases, and 13 bases lay in between. Germline V CDR1 and CDR2: MNHEY, SVGAGI. The CDR3 is 15 residues long. Here the CDR3 reads CASSPRESYNSPLHF. The CDR3 DNA sequence: TGTGCCAGCAGCCCCAGAGAGTCATATAATTCACCCCTCCACTTT.

The chain links TRBV29-1 to TRBJ2-1, with D perhaps TRBD2 (7 bases). In germline, CDR1 is SQVTM, CDR2 ANQGSEA. This CDR3 spans 16 amino acids. Trimming took off 0 bases at V and 0 bases at J, with 12 bases between the two ends. The CDR3 bases are TGCAGCGTTGAAGAGGGCGGGGGCCTCTCCTACAATGAGCAGTTCTTC. It codes for CSVEEGGGLSYNEQFF.

Note on this clonotype: Germline is not matched at one junction end, which may reflect a read error. V is TRBV29-1 and J is TRBJ1-2, with 9 bases lining up with TRBD1. Germline V gene sequence: CDR1 SQVTM, CDR2 ANQGSEA. The CDR3 runs to 14 residues. CDR3 region: CSHMTGQGNYGYTF. Written as DNA, the CDR3 is TGTTCGCATATGACGGGACAGGGCAACTATGGCTACACCTTC.

The rearrangement joins TRBV12-3 or TRBV12-4 to TRBJ2-5; no reliable D call. CDR3 size: 14 residues. V was pared by 3 bases and J by 5 bases, with 13 bases between. For the CDR3, the DNA is TGTGCCAGCAGTTTGGTCTTGGAAGGCGAGACCCAGTACTTC. Residues: CASSLVLEGETQYF.